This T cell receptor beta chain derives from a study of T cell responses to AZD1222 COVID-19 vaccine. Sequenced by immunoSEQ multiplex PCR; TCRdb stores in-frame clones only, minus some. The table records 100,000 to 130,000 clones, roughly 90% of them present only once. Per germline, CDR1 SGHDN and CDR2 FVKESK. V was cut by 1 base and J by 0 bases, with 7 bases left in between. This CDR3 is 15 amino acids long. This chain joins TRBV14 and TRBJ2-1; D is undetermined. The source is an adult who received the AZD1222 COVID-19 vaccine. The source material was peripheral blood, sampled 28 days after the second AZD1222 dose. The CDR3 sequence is CASSQGVSSYNEQFF. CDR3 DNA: TGTGCCAGCAGCCAAGGAGTTAGCTCCTACAATGAGCAGTTCTTC.